The source of this T cell receptor beta chain is a study of blood T cells in healthy people across ages. About the study: Per every two T cells, about one barcoded beta molecule was captured by template switching.

This clonotype was seen a handful of times. Its target is not known. Primers used in a second PCR of about 6 to 12 cycles were a sample-barcoded 5' primer and a J-beta primer mix. Any given sample supplied a minimum of 2.5 million CDR3-containing paired-end reads. TCRdb re-derived calls from the 5' RACE reads in MiXCR, one entry per CDR3 protein. The table includes some 800,000 distinct CDR3 sequences, roughly 25% detected once. General study results and limits: Both higher diversity and more naive CD4+ cells marked long-lived donors when set against aged donors.

The germline V and J ends were trimmed by 7 bases and 3 bases, with 4 bases remaining between them. This CDR3 comprises 10 residues. Germline values: CDR1 LNHNV, CDR2 YYDKDF (reference sequence). The data also belong to a second study, concerning T cells of mothers and their children. That source reports: Each child contributed some 3 million TCR beta CDR3 reads, while each mother contributed over 9.5 million.

This TCR came from a boy between 10 and 17 years old in good health. The material sequenced was blood. J is TRBJ2-7 and V is TRBV15; D not certain. The CDR3 sequence: CATNSYEQYF. CDR3 DNA: TGTGCCACCAACAGCTACGAGCAGTACTTC.